This passage covers 29 T cell receptor beta chains from one sample sequenced in a study of monozygotic twins with inflammatory bowel disease. TCRdb re-called the 5' RACE reads and catalogs CDR3 proteins one per entry, DNA excluded. The sample spans around 370,000 distinct CDR3 sequences; the ten largest clones claim roughly 2.6%. The specimen sequenced was blood. These receptors were taken from a human donor with ulcerative colitis or Crohn's disease, or a healthy co-twin of an affected twin (not recorded which).

The V and J genes are TRBV10-2 and TRBJ1-6. Per the germline V gene, CDR1 is WSHSY and CDR2 is SAAADI. CDR3 length: 13 amino acids. The CDR3 loop reads CASSAQRNSPLHF.

This sequence joins TRBV28 and TRBJ2-3; the TCRdb D gene call, TRBD1, has no DNA to confirm it. The CDR3 extends over 14 amino acids. Germline CDR1 is MDHEN and CDR2 is SYDVKM. This CDR3 reads CASRRDRVIDTQYF. Combining the CDR3 with reference TRBV28 and TRBJ2-3 gives the whole variable domain DVKVTQSSRYLVKRTGEKVFLECVQDMDHENMFWYRQDPGLGLRLIYFSYDVKMKEKGDIPEGYSVSREKKERFSLILESASTNQTSMYLCASRRDRVIDTQYFGPGTRLTVL.

V and J are TRBV7-9 and TRBJ2-2. The CDR3 covers 14 residues. CDR1 is SEHNR, CDR2 FQNEAQ, per germline (reference sequence). CDR3 residues: CASSLGEVTGELFF.

The chain joins TRBV29-1 to TRBJ2-1; TCRdb's D call of TRBD1 is untestable without DNA. The CDR3 length is 12 residues. Germline V gene lookup returns CDR1 SQVTM and CDR2 ANQGSEA. CDR3 in amino acids: CSVNQGYNEQFF.

V and J are TRBV13 and TRBJ2-3; the TCRdb call, TRBD1, lacks DNA for checking. CDR3 size: 14 residues. Germline values: CDR1 PRHDT, CDR2 FYEKMQ (reference sequence). The CDR3 loop is CASSTGLGPDTQYF.

The rearrangement joins TRBV5-8 to TRBJ1-1; TCRdb's D call of TRBD1 is untestable without DNA. CDR3 length equals 15 residues. CDR1 and CDR2 (germline): SGHTS, YDEGEE. CDR3 sequence reads: CASSLDPRANTEAFF.

This chain connects TRBV20-1 to TRBJ2-5. Germline V CDR1 and CDR2: DFQATT, SNEGSKA (reference sequence). This CDR3 comprises 12 residues. This CDR3 is CSATDPSETQYF.

The V and J genes are TRBV4-2 and TRBJ2-7; the D gene TCRdb calls, TRBD1, cannot be checked with no DNA. Germline V CDR1 and CDR2: LGHNA, YNFKEQ. The CDR3 has 14 residues. The CDR3 sequence is CASSQEGAGYEQYF.

J is TRBJ2-7 and V is TRBV7-3. Per the germline V gene, CDR1 is SGHTA and CDR2 is FQGTGA. This CDR3 is 15 amino acids long. CDR3: CASSSAAGRSYEQYF.

V and J are TRBV5-1 and TRBJ2-3; TCRdb outputs TRBD1, but without DNA this stays unchecked. Germline CDR1 is SGHRS and CDR2 is YFSETQ. CDR3 size: 20 residues. The CDR3 protein is CASSLVPFENRAWGTDTQYF.

This chain joins TRBV5-6 and TRBJ2-2; TCRdb proposes TRBD1, but this gene call is untestable without DNA. Germline V gene sequence: CDR1 SGHDT, CDR2 YYEEEE. The CDR3 extends over 15 amino acids. The CDR3 sequence is CASSFWDRYTGELFF.

This rearrangement joins TRBV29-1 to TRBJ2-2; TCRdb's D gene call, TRBD2, goes unchecked for lack of DNA. The CDR3 is 14 amino acids. Germline-derived CDR1 and CDR2 are SQVTM and ANQGSEA. This chain's CDR3 is CSVVGGENTGELFF.

The genes are TRBV28 and TRBJ1-1. This CDR3 is 15 amino acids long. Germline values: CDR1 MDHEN, CDR2 SYDVKM. CDR3 residues: CASSLGPLMNTEAFF.

The V call is TRBV7-3, the J call TRBJ2-1; as DNA is missing, the TRBD2 call by TCRdb cannot be tested. CDR1 and CDR2 (germline): SGHTA, FQGTGA. The CDR3 consists of 14 residues. CDR3 sequence: CASSAKAQENEQFF.

The chain carries TRBV29-1 and TRBJ2-7. Per the germline V gene, CDR1 is SQVTM and CDR2 is ANQGSEA. CDR3 length: 14 amino acids. The CDR3 reads CSVGGFKVSYEQYF.

The rearrangement uses TRBV6-2 or TRBV6-3 and TRBJ2-3; TCRdb proposes TRBD2, but this gene call is untestable without DNA. From germline, CDR1 is MNHEY and CDR2 SVGEGT. CDR3 length: 20 residues. The CDR3 loop is CASSYPETGTSGGSTDTQYF.

The chain links TRBV5-5 to TRBJ1-2. Germline V lookup: CDR1 SGHKS, CDR2 YYEKEE (reference sequence). The length of the CDR3 is 13 residues. CDR3 loop: CASSKGQRYGYTF.

This sequence joins TRBV12-3 or TRBV12-4 and TRBJ2-4; TCRdb's D gene call, TRBD1, goes unchecked for lack of DNA. The CDR3 covers 14 residues. CDR3 residues: CASSPTGGKNIQYF.

This chain connects TRBV20-1 to TRBJ2-3; TCRdb selects TRBD2, and the lack of DNA leaves this call unchecked. Germline V CDR1 and CDR2: DFQATT, SNEGSKA (reference sequence). The CDR3 is 13 amino acids. The CDR3 spells CASEPAGPDTQYF.

This rearrangement joins TRBV5-1 to TRBJ1-2; TCRdb proposes TRBD1, but this gene call is untestable without DNA. CDR3 length: 16 residues. CDR1 is SGHRS and CDR2 is YFSETQ in the germline V gene. CDR3 in amino acids: CASSLDWPGTTYGYTF.

This chain uses TRBV4-3 with TRBJ2-2; the D call of TRBD2 rests on TCRdb alone, since no DNA is present to check it. CDR3 length: 18 amino acids. CDR1 and CDR2 (germline): LGHNA, YSLEER. CDR3 in amino acids: CASSQELAGVSNTGELFF.

The gene calls are TRBV7-6 and TRBJ2-3; TCRdb designates TRBD2, a call that cannot be tested without DNA. Germline V gene lookup returns CDR1 SGHVS and CDR2 FNYEAQ. The CDR3 runs 16 residues. The CDR3 is CASSPLVGPVIDTQYF.

J is TRBJ1-1 and V is TRBV28. The length of the CDR3 is 14 residues. The germline CDR1 and CDR2 sequences are MDHEN and SYDVKM. This chain's CDR3 is CASSKLSMNTEAFF.

The chain has TRBV7-2 and TRBJ2-3. Germline CDR1 SGHTA, CDR2 FQGNSA. The CDR3 consists of 13 residues. The CDR3 spells CASSHDHTDTQYF.

The rearrangement links TRBV12-3 or TRBV12-4 to TRBJ1-5; TCRdb calls TRBD1, which cannot be checked without DNA. CDR3 length: 15 residues. The CDR3 region is CASSPPMQGGQPQHF.

This chain connects TRBV6-1 to TRBJ2-7; TCRdb reports TRBD1, a call that lacks DNA to check it against. Germline loops: CDR1 MNHNS, CDR2 SASEGT. The CDR3 sequence is 16 residues long. The CDR3: CASSEGPGGYLGEQYF.

V and J are TRBV20-1 and TRBJ2-1; TCRdb returns TRBD1, unconfirmable since there is no DNA. The CDR3 covers 14 residues. The germline V gene encodes CDR1 DFQATT and CDR2 SNEGSKA (reference sequence). The CDR3 protein is CSARSGGTYNEQFF.

V gene TRBV24-1 combines with J gene TRBJ2-3; TCRdb designates TRBD1, a call that cannot be tested without DNA. The germline gives CDR1 KGHDR, CDR2 SFDVKD. The CDR3 consists of 15 residues. The CDR3 sequence: CATSDPKRTADTQYF.

The rearrangement links TRBV20-1 to TRBJ2-6; checking the TCRdb D call of TRBD1 is not possible without DNA. This CDR3 comprises 16 residues. Germline V gene lookup returns CDR1 DFQATT and CDR2 SNEGSKA (reference sequence). The CDR3 loop is CSAPPKSTSGANVLTF.